This T cell receptor (beta chain) was identified in a study of blood T cell repertoires in COVID-19. A word on this clone: Additional DNA sequences in this sample encode the identical CDR3.

The protocol was immunoSEQ multiplex PCR, while the TCRdb copy is restricted to in-frame clones and leaves out a portion. The sample carries around 230,000 clones, 87% recorded once. The sequence was obtained from a man between 60 and 70 years old who had recovered from COVID-19. Sample: peripheral blood.

The CDR3 sequence is CASSLGLAGPTDTQYF. Here the CDR3 DNA reads TGTGCCAGCAGCCTGGGACTAGCGGGACCCACAGATACGCAGTATTTT. The rearrangement links TRBV7-6 to TRBJ2-3, with 13 bases fitting TRBD2. The ends lost 5 bases at V and 2 bases at J; junction bases unmatched: 4. CDR1 is SGHVS and CDR2 is FNYEAQ in the germline V gene. This CDR3 is built from 16 residues.